The entry that follows covers one TCR beta chain sequence. No antigen is known for it. This entry belongs to a study of blood T cells in healthy people across ages. PCR was performed a second time for 7 to 11 cycles using a sample-barcoded 5' primer and a J-beta primer mix. A template-switch adaptor that had 12 random nucleotides put a tag on each cDNA molecule. TCRdb reanalysed the 5' RACE reads using MiXCR and keeps one entry per CDR3 protein. The table shows roughly 730,000 distinct CDR3 sequences, with roughly three fifths occurring only once. At least 5.5 micrograms of total RNA were extracted per sample. The junction had 6 bases not matched to a gene; V was cut back by 1 base and J by 12 bases. The CDR3 spans 14 residues. The V gene's germline CDR1 is SEHNR and CDR2 FQNEAQ (reference sequence). Whole-study findings and limits: Higher diversity and more naive CD4+ cells were features of long-lived donors, compared to aged donors. Estimated diversity that came from one million T cells was considered an underestimate.

The TCR originated in a man aged 40-50 years in good health. This chain connects TRBV7-9 to TRBJ2-1; 10 positions match TRBD2. Sequenced material: blood. CDR3 in DNA: TGTGCCAGCAGCTTAGACTCTAGCGGGAGTGGGCAGTTCTTC. Translation: CASSLDSSGSGQFF.